This is a list of T cell receptor beta chains from one sample in a study of OX40 agonist ivuxolimab in advanced cancers. Clones were sequenced by immunoSEQ multiplex PCR, and TCRdb holds only the in-frame ones, with some missing. The sample contains roughly 58,000 clones, approximately 80% of which appear only once. The material sequenced was CD4+ or CD8+ T cells sorted from blood, taken in a trial of the OX40 agonist ivuxolimab. Receptors were obtained from an adult with an advanced solid tumor such as melanoma, head and neck, liver or kidney cancer. Each CDR3 is given with its conserved first and last residue. A D gene is named only where the DNA matches it firmly. For some rows the clone size is stated as once, few or many, or as a class when expanded; others skip it.

cdr3_aa cdr3_nt clone_size j_call v_call d_call
CASSLGLQETQYF TGTGCCAGCAGCTTAGGGCTCCAAGAGACCCAGTACTTC NA TRBJ2-5 TRBV7-7 NA
CASSLTGDEQYF TGTGCCAGCAGCCTCACAGGGGACGAGCAGTACTTC NA TRBJ2-7 TRBV7-9 TRBD1
CASSLVVSPYEQYF TGCGCCAGCAGCTTGGTAGTTAGCCCCTACGAGCAGTACTTC NA TRBJ2-7 TRBV5-1 NA
CASSPPGGNYGYTF TGTGCCAGCTCACCCCCTGGCGGTAACTATGGCTACACCTTC few TRBJ1-2 TRBV18 NA
CASSPGLAGQETQYF TGTGCCAGCAGCCCAGGACTAGCAGGCCAAGAGACCCAGTACTTC NA TRBJ2-5 TRBV4-2 TRBD2
CASSFGQSSYNEQFF TGTGCCAGCAGCTTCGGACAGAGCTCCTACAATGAGCAGTTCTTC NA TRBJ2-1 TRBV5-4 NA
CASSPRDNEQFF TGTGCCAGCTCACCACGGGACAATGAGCAGTTCTTC NA TRBJ2-1 TRBV18 NA
CASNPGLAGVNEQFF TGTGCCAGCAACCCCGGACTAGCGGGGGTTAATGAGCAGTTCTTC NA TRBJ2-1 TRBV6-6 TRBD2
CASSLVPTGGLDQPQHF TGTGCCAGCAGCTTAGTTCCCACAGGGGGCTTGGATCAGCCCCAGCATTTT few TRBJ1-5 TRBV11-3 TRBD1
CASSLLPRTYGYTF TGTGCCAGCAGCTTACTTCCCAGAACCTATGGCTACACCTTC NA TRBJ1-2 TRBV11-2 NA
CASSLWSSGGTDTQYF TGCGCCAGCAGCTTGTGGTCTAGCGGGGGCACAGATACGCAGTATTTT NA TRBJ2-3 TRBV5-1 TRBD2
CASSSGTELLYGYTF TGTGCCAGCTCATCCGGGACGGAGTTGCTCTATGGCTACACCTTC NA TRBJ1-2 TRBV18 NA
CASSEQGALGNSPLHF TGTGCCAGCAGTGAACAGGGGGCGCTTGGAAATTCACCCCTCCACTTT NA TRBJ1-6 TRBV27 TRBD1
CASSPQPNQPQHF TGTGCCAGCAGCCCCCAACCCAATCAGCCCCAGCATTTT NA TRBJ1-5 TRBV7-7 NA
CAWSSGGAGLKAFF TGTGCCTGGAGTTCAGGGGGCGCGGGTTTGAAAGCTTTCTTT NA TRBJ1-1 TRBV30 TRBD1
CASSYGRGLGLDTEAFF TGTGCCAGCAGCTATGGAAGGGGGCTGGGGCTCGACACTGAAGCTTTCTTT NA TRBJ1-1 TRBV5-4 TRBD1
CASSLYREVTGELFF TGTGCCAGCAGTTTATACAGGGAGGTCACCGGGGAGCTGTTTTTT NA TRBJ2-2 TRBV27 NA
CASSLLDRTEQYF TGTGCCAGCAGCTTATTGGACCGCACCGAGCAGTACTTC NA TRBJ2-7 TRBV7-9 NA
CASSVAGVDEKLFF TGTGCCAGCAGCGTAGCAGGGGTTGATGAAAAACTGTTTTTT NA TRBJ1-4 TRBV9 NA
CASSFGEDTEAFF TGTGCCAGCAGCTTCGGAGAGGACACTGAAGCTTTCTTT NA TRBJ1-1 TRBV11-3 NA
CASSHRCPYTF TGCGCCAGCAGCCACCGTTGTCCTTACACCTTC NA TRBJ1-2 TRBV4-3 NA
CASSLGQYNSPLHF TGTGCCAGCAGCCTAGGACAATATAATTCACCCCTCCACTTT NA TRBJ1-6 TRBV9 NA
CASSLPGLTEAFF TGTGCCAGCAGCTTACCGGGGCTCACTGAAGCTTTCTTT once TRBJ1-1 TRBV7-9 NA
CASGFQVLDGYTF TGTGCCAGTGGTTTTCAGGTTCTCGATGGCTACACCTTC few TRBJ1-2 TRBV19 NA
CASSLGQGSSGANVLTF TGTGCCAGCAGCTTAGGTCAGGGTAGCTCTGGGGCCAACGTCCTGACTTTC NA TRBJ2-6 TRBV11-1 NA
CASSPDRVNEQFF TGTGCCAGCAGCCCTGACAGGGTCAATGAGCAGTTCTTC NA TRBJ2-1 TRBV7-2 TRBD1
CASSLGAPGSNQPQHF TGTGCCAGCAGCTTAGGCGCACCGGGGAGCAATCAGCCCCAGCATTTT NA TRBJ1-5 TRBV7-9 NA
CASSERPGGKGEQFF TGTGCCAGCAGTGAACGGCCAGGGGGAAAAGGTGAGCAGTTCTTC NA TRBJ2-1 TRBV6-1 TRBD1
CASSGWGGFDQPQHF TGTGCCAGCAGCGGATGGGGGGGATTTGATCAGCCCCAGCATTTT few TRBJ1-5 TRBV7-9 NA
CAWRASALYPQYF TGTGCCTGGAGGGCTAGCGCCCTCTATCCGCAGTATTTT NA TRBJ2-3 TRBV30 NA
CASSYGQGWVGELFF TGTGCCAGCAGTTACGGTCAGGGGTGGGTCGGGGAGCTGTTTTTT NA TRBJ2-2 TRBV6-5 NA
CASSPLGYDIYF TGTGCCAGCTCACCATTGGGGTACGACATATATTTT many TRBJ1-3 TRBV18 NA
CSVQGSPYEQYF TGCAGCGTTCAGGGGTCCCCCTACGAGCAGTACTTC once TRBJ2-7 TRBV29-1 NA
CASSLGFSYEQYF TGTGCCAGCAGCTTGGGGTTCTCCTACGAGCAGTACTTC NA TRBJ2-7 TRBV5-4 NA
CASSVTGSYNTEAFF TGTGCCAGCAGCGTTACAGGATCCTACAACACTGAAGCTTTCTTT medium-sized TRBJ1-1 TRBV9 NA
CASRGSDYNEQFF TGCGCCAGCAGGGGCTCAGACTACAATGAGCAGTTCTTC NA TRBJ2-1 TRBV5-1 NA
CASSVGTSGTFADTQYF TGTGCCAGCAGCGTAGGGACTAGCGGGACTTTTGCAGATACGCAGTATTTT NA TRBJ2-3 TRBV9 TRBD2
CASSYSLGYNSPLHF TGTGCCAGCAGTTACTCATTGGGTTATAATTCACCCCTCCACTTT NA TRBJ1-6 TRBV2 NA
CASSVVGGLRANVLTF TGTGCCAGCAGCGTAGTTGGGGGCCTCAGGGCCAACGTCCTGACTTTC NA TRBJ2-6 TRBV9 NA
CASSFAGRTEAFF TGTGCCAGCTCATTCGCGGGACGCACTGAAGCTTTCTTT NA TRBJ1-1 TRBV18 NA
CASSSGPTYEQYF TGTGCCAGCAGCTCCGGGCCGACCTACGAGCAGTACTTC NA TRBJ2-7 TRBV7-2 NA
CASSLSLWETQYF TGTGCCAGCAGCTTAAGTCTATGGGAGACCCAGTACTTC NA TRBJ2-5 TRBV5-4 NA
CASSLDPTSGPEETQYF TGTGCCAGCAGCTTAGATCCGACCTCGGGCCCGGAAGAGACCCAGTACTTC NA TRBJ2-5 TRBV11-2 NA
CASSLLGVSTDTQYF TGTGCCAGCAGCCTCTTAGGGGTTAGCACAGATACGCAGTATTTT NA TRBJ2-3 TRBV9 NA
CASSVSLMNTEAFF TGTGCCAGCAGCGTAAGCCTGATGAACACTGAAGCTTTCTTT NA TRBJ1-1 TRBV9 NA
CASGGQLQGDTQYF TGTGCCAGCGGGGGACAGTTACAGGGAGATACGCAGTATTTT NA TRBJ2-3 TRBV2 TRBD1
CASKIGQGRETQYF TGTGCCAGCAAGATCGGACAGGGGAGGGAGACCCAGTACTTC NA TRBJ2-5 TRBV6-5 TRBD1
CASSEALYYEQYF TGTGCCAGCAGTGAAGCGCTATACTACGAGCAGTACTTC once TRBJ2-7 TRBV6-1 NA
CASSFGQNYGYTF TGCGCCAGCAGCTTTGGACAGAACTATGGCTACACCTTC NA TRBJ1-2 TRBV5-1 NA
CASSPSGDTQYF TGTGCCAGCAGCCCTAGCGGAGATACGCAGTATTTT NA TRBJ2-3 TRBV5-4 TRBD2
CSVDAGRGETQYF TGCAGCGTTGATGCGGGGAGGGGAGAGACCCAGTACTTC few TRBJ2-5 TRBV29-1 TRBD2